This T cell receptor (beta chain) is from a study of regulatory T cells in long-lasting Graves disease. Study-level background: A definition of persistent Graves' disease required over 5 years of antithyroid drugs plus positive TSH receptor antibodies.

According to the study, TCR beta libraries were built with iRepertoire HTBI primers and CDR3-region Arm-PCR. TCRdb itself ran the multiplex PCR reads through MiXCR, one entry per CDR3 protein. The sample contains roughly 400,000 distinct CDR3 sequences, around 21% of which appear only once. Regarding the study as a whole: With under 3,500 shared public clonotypes, persistent patients exceeded new patients, who shared about a thousand.

Germline loops: CDR1 MGHRA, CDR2 YSYEKL. The CDR3 totals 15 residues. The V and J ends lost 3 bases and 2 bases respectively, with 14 bases between them. This clonotype was found a few times. The antigen is unknown. Time point in this sample: persistent/refractory GD, antithyroid drugs over 5 years with positive TRAb. Extracted RNA from PBMCs served as the source of the TCR library. Clinicians diagnosed Graves' disease using American Thyroid Association guidelines. This material consisted of peripheral blood mononuclear cells (PBMCs), taken when the disease was refractory, from a patient treated with antithyroid drugs. The source of this sequence is a female donor with Graves disease. The genes are TRBV4-1 and TRBJ2-7, with a weak D call TRBD2 (5 bases). CDR3 protein: CASSHFGSDTYEQYF. In DNA form, the CDR3 reads TGCGCCAGCAGCCATTTTGGGAGCGACACCTACGAGCAGTACTTC.